The rows below give T cell receptor beta chains drawn from one sample of a study of blood T cell repertoires in COVID-19. Libraries were prepared by immunoSEQ multiplex PCR; TCRdb keeps only in-frame clonotypes and omits some of them. The top ten hold 3.5% to 4.5% of the sample, which has some 64,000 clones, over 75% seen once. The specimen was peripheral blood. Receptor source: a man aged 50 to 59 with active COVID-19. CDR3s include the opening cysteine and the closing phenylalanine or tryptophan. A D gene is named only where the DNA matches it firmly. The size entry is marked missing in some rows and otherwise reads once, few, many or a size class.

d_call,clone_size,j_call,v_call,cdr3_aa,cdr3_nt
TRBD1,.,TRBJ1-2,TRBV10-3,CAVTGPGTGNGYTF,TGTGCCGTCACCGGCCCCGGGACAGGGAATGGCTACACCTTC
.,.,TRBJ1-1,TRBV4-1,CASSPAGGTEAFF,TGCGCCAGCAGCCCGGCCGGAGGGACTGAAGCTTTCTTT
.,once,TRBJ2-5,TRBV7-9,CASSRRLDQETQYF,TGTGCCAGCAGTCGACGACTAGACCAAGAGACCCAGTACTTC
.,.,TRBJ1-1,TRBV12-3/TRBV12-4,CASRLSGLTEAFF,TGTGCCAGCAGGCTGTCAGGGCTTACTGAAGCTTTCTTT
.,.,TRBJ2-2,TRBV2,CASSVRGILAGELFF,TGTGCCAGCAGTGTAAGGGGAATATTGGCCGGGGAGCTGTTTTTT
.,few,TRBJ2-2,TRBV2,CASRLSGAGELFF,TGTGCCAGCAGACTGAGCGGCGCCGGGGAGCTGTTTTTT
.,.,TRBJ2-5,TRBV5-1,CASSPGGLGRQETQYF,TGCGCCAGCAGCCCTGGAGGGTTAGGCAGACAAGAGACCCAGTACTTC
.,.,TRBJ2-7,TRBV30,CAWSASRSGEQYF,TGTGCCTGGAGTGCCTCTCGGAGTGGCGAGCAGTACTTC
TRBD1,.,TRBJ1-6,TRBV7-6,CASSSRTGPNNSPLHF,TGTGCCAGCAGCTCACGGACAGGTCCCAATAATTCACCCCTCCACTTT
TRBD1,few,TRBJ1-1,TRBV7-2,CASSFRATGWDTEAFF,TGTGCCAGCAGCTTTCGGGCGACAGGGTGGGACACTGAAGCTTTCTTT
TRBD2,.,TRBJ2-7,TRBV4-2,CASSQEGLAGIGGYFYEQYF,TGTGCCAGCAGCCAAGAGGGACTAGCGGGAATAGGGGGGTATTTCTACGAGCAGTACTTC
.,.,TRBJ2-5,TRBV6-2/TRBV6-3,CASSSSPGSKETQYF,TGTGCCAGCAGTTCGTCCCCGGGAAGCAAAGAGACCCAGTACTTC
.,.,TRBJ1-5,TRBV19,CASSMGTGQPQHF,TGTGCCAGTAGTATGGGAACAGGACAGCCCCAGCATTTT
.,.,TRBJ1-2,TRBV4-3,CASSQDRAGAGYTF,TGCGCCAGCAGCCAAGATAGAGCGGGTGCTGGCTACACCTTC
.,.,TRBJ2-3,TRBV5-4,CASSQLTDTQYF,TGTGCCAGCAGCCAACTCACAGATACGCAGTATTTT
TRBD1,.,TRBJ2-7,TRBV11-2,CASSLVSGTGYEQYF,TGTGCCAGCAGCTTAGTATCCGGGACAGGTTACGAGCAGTACTTC
.,.,TRBJ2-7,TRBV7-2,CASSSGGTASYEQYF,TGTGCCAGCAGCTCCGGAGGGACGGCCTCCTACGAGCAGTACTTC
.,.,TRBJ1-1,TRBV11-2,CASSLGRRSAEAFF,TGTGCCAGCAGCTTAGGGCGGAGGAGCGCTGAAGCTTTCTTT
.,.,TRBJ1-2,TRBV7-2,CASTQGAGYTF,TGTGCCAGCACCCAAGGGGCTGGCTACACCTTC
TRBD1,.,TRBJ1-4,TRBV7-2,CASSSGGTGALALFF,TGTGCCAGCAGCTCTGGGGGGACAGGGGCCCTCGCGCTGTTTTTT
TRBD2,.,TRBJ2-1,TRBV6-6,CASSPGLAIPYNEQFF,TGTGCCAGCAGTCCCGGACTAGCGATACCCTACAATGAGCAGTTCTTC
.,.,TRBJ2-3,TRBV5-1,CASSLGRGARDTQYF,TGCGCCAGCAGCTTGGGTCGGGGGGCGAGGGATACGCAGTATTTT
.,.,TRBJ1-5,TRBV27,CASSLLFVGGEGPQHF,TGTGCCAGCAGTTTATTATTTGTGGGCGGTGAGGGGCCCCAGCATTTT
TRBD1,once,TRBJ1-5,TRBV4-3,CASSLRVGGGQPQHF,TGCGCCAGCAGCCTGAGGGTAGGGGGCGGACAGCCCCAGCATTTT
.,.,TRBJ2-3,TRBV24-1,CATSDPRQSSTDTQYF,TGTGCCACCAGTGACCCCAGGCAGTCTAGCACAGATACGCAGTATTTT
.,.,TRBJ1-2,TRBV30,CAWSVPDSYGYTF,TGTGCCTGGAGTGTACCTGACAGCTATGGCTACACCTTC
.,.,TRBJ2-2,TRBV6-2/TRBV6-3,CASSRDGGRRTGELFF,TGTGCCAGCAGCCGTGACGGGGGGCGGCGAACCGGGGAGCTGTTTTTT
.,.,TRBJ1-6,TRBV12-5,CASGLVSSANSPLHF,TGTGCTAGTGGTTTGGTATCCAGCGCCAATTCACCCCTCCACTTT
TRBD2,.,TRBJ2-7,TRBV7-2,CASSSSGGAAYEQYF,TGTGCCAGCAGCTCTAGCGGGGGGGCCGCCTACGAGCAGTACTTC
.,.,TRBJ1-6,TRBV2,CASSFRGQDSPLHF,TGTGCCAGCAGTTTCCGGGGACAAGATTCACCCCTCCACTTT
TRBD1,.,TRBJ2-7,TRBV12-3/TRBV12-4,CATGTGGVYEQYF,TGTGCCACCGGGACAGGGGGTGTGTACGAGCAGTACTTC
TRBD2,.,TRBJ2-1,TRBV7-2,CASSKRGDLSYNEQFF,TGTGCCAGCAGCAAGCGGGGGGATCTTTCCTACAATGAGCAGTTCTTC
.,.,TRBJ1-2,TRBV21-1,CASSKRHSNYGYTF,TGTGCCAGCAGCAAACGTCACAGCAACTATGGCTACACCTTC
.,.,TRBJ1-2,TRBV19,CASSRSSNYGYTF,TGTGCCAGTAGCCGAAGTAGTAACTATGGCTACACCTTC
TRBD1,.,TRBJ2-7,TRBV5-1,CASSLDRGYEQYF,TGCGCCAGCAGCTTGGACAGGGGTTACGAGCAGTACTTC
TRBD1,.,TRBJ1-2,TRBV18,CASSPPGTVVLDYGYTF,TGTGCCAGCTCACCACCCGGGACAGTAGTGTTAGACTATGGCTACACCTTC
.,.,TRBJ1-6,TRBV6-6,CASSLAPMSSYNSPLHF,TGTGCCAGCAGTCTCGCTCCAATGAGCTCCTATAATTCACCCCTCCACTTT
TRBD2,.,TRBJ2-3,TRBV9,CASSVGGSSTDTQYF,TGTGCCAGCAGCGTGGGAGGGTCCAGCACAGATACGCAGTATTTT
.,.,TRBJ2-2,TRBV5-6,CASEGTGELFF,TGTGCCTCCGAGGGAACCGGGGAGCTGTTTTTT
TRBD2,.,TRBJ2-1,TRBV7-8,CANSKGLAGGYYNEQFF,TGTGCCAACAGCAAGGGACTAGCGGGGGGATACTACAATGAGCAGTTCTTC
.,.,TRBJ2-3,TRBV10-3,CAIRALSTDTQYF,TGTGCCATCAGGGCCCTCAGCACAGATACGCAGTATTTT
.,.,TRBJ1-1,TRBV4-3,CASSQDLATGMNTEAFF,TGCGCCAGCAGCCAAGATTTGGCGACAGGCATGAACACTGAAGCTTTCTTT
.,.,TRBJ2-2,TRBV9,CASSSGDLNTGELFF,TGTGCCAGCAGCTCCGGGGATCTGAACACCGGGGAGCTGTTTTTT
.,few,TRBJ1-6,TRBV19,CASQQGGNSPLHF,TGTGCCAGCCAACAGGGAGGGAATTCACCCCTCCACTTT
.,.,TRBJ1-1,TRBV7-2,CASSPRAVGRNTEAFF,TGTGCCAGCAGCCCCCGCGCAGTTGGGAGGAACACTGAAGCTTTCTTT
TRBD2,.,TRBJ2-1,TRBV4-2,CASSLLGSGGPDEQFF,TGTGCCAGCAGCCTTTTGGGTAGCGGGGGGCCGGATGAGCAGTTCTTC
.,.,TRBJ1-3,TRBV7-6,CASSLGASGNTIYF,TGTGCCAGCAGCTTGGGGGCCTCTGGAAACACCATATATTTT
TRBD2,.,TRBJ2-3,TRBV2,CASSVGGGLVTDTQYF,TGTGCCAGCAGTGTGGGGGGGGGACTAGTCACAGATACGCAGTATTTT
.,once,TRBJ1-2,TRBV6-6,CASSGRVDGYTF,TGTGCCAGCAGTGGGAGGGTAGATGGCTACACCTTC
TRBD1,.,TRBJ1-4,TRBV4-1,CASSKRALWTGSNEKLFF,TGCGCCAGCAGCAAAAGGGCCCTATGGACAGGATCTAATGAAAAACTGTTTTTT
.,.,TRBJ2-3,TRBV30,CAWSYGRDTQYF,TGTGCCTGGAGTTATGGGAGAGATACGCAGTATTTT